This T cell receptor beta chain is from a study of T cell responses to AZD1222 COVID-19 vaccine. CDR1 is SGDLS and CDR2 is YYNGEE in the germline V gene. The CDR3 consists of 16 residues. V lost 3 bases and J lost 6; bases outside the gene matches: 13. Data came from immunoSEQ multiplex PCR; TCRdb stores just in-frame clones and leaves some out. Of 33,000 or so clones in the sample, 88% were seen once. The chain joins TRBV9 to TRBJ2-5; the match to TRBD2 covers 8 bases. The sample was peripheral blood, taken 28 days after the second AZD1222 dose. This TCR derives from an adult who received the AZD1222 COVID-19 vaccine. The CDR3, as DNA: TGTGCCAGCAGCGCCGGGGGCAGCGGGGGCTTGCAGACCCAGTACTTC. It specifies CASSAGGSGGLQTQYF.